This T cell receptor (beta chain) was obtained from a study of identical twins. Overall study results and limits: Excess sharing between twins was weaker in beta out-of-frame sequences. For cord blood, abundant beta clonotypes had fewer insertions, unlike memory repertoires, which showed none. Invariant cells of the MAIT and iNKT types might have partly distorted the zero-insertion analyses.

TCRdb re-called the 5' RACE reads with MiXCR, one entry per CDR3 protein. The top ten hold 8% to 9.5% of the sample, which has roughly 350,000 distinct CDR3 sequences, 9% to 10% seen once. Germline CDR1 reads SGHRS; CDR2 reads YFSETQ. V was shortened by 0 bases and J by 2 bases, with 8 bases between the two germline ends. The CDR3 covers 15 residues. In its sample, this clonotype was seen many times. Its antigen is as yet unknown. The J gene is TRBJ2-2, the V gene TRBV5-1; no definite D call. The receptor was derived from a woman aged 45-60 years in good health. The material sequenced was naive T cells sorted from blood. CDR3: CASSLGTKNTGELFF. Written as DNA, the CDR3 is TGCGCCAGCAGCTTGGGGACGAAAAACACCGGGGAGCTGTTTTTT.